This record covers a single T cell receptor (beta chain). Its cognate antigen is unknown. TCR beta library input comprised about 1.9 micrograms of genomic DNA from cryopreserved PBMCs. Assay used: immunoSEQ multiplex PCR; TCRdb lists only in-frame clones, some missing. The data hold approximately 200,000 clones, with 72% observed a single time. The germline V gene encodes CDR1 MGHRA and CDR2 YSYEKL. The length of the CDR3 is 15 residues. J lost 4 bases, V lost 1 base, and 7 bases had no gene match. These data belong to a study of cytotoxic CD8 clonotypes in ibrutinib-treated CLL. As for the study in general: Treatment had run for a median approximately twelve months, range 6 to 36, when response samples were taken. On average, each sample had a few hundred thousand productive templates and around 100,000 productive rearrangements.

Whole-study results and caveats: The study sampled sustained-remission and progressing patients at different times.

J is TRBJ2-7 and V is TRBV4-1, with 7 bases lining up with TRBD1. The sequenced sample was PBMCs, obtained after 24 months of ibrutinib treatment. This receptor was identified in a human donor with chronic lymphocytic leukemia. The CDR3 sequence: CASSQVPTGNYEQYF. The CDR3 bases are TGCGCCAGCAGCCAAGTTCCGACAGGGAATTACGAGCAGTACTTC.